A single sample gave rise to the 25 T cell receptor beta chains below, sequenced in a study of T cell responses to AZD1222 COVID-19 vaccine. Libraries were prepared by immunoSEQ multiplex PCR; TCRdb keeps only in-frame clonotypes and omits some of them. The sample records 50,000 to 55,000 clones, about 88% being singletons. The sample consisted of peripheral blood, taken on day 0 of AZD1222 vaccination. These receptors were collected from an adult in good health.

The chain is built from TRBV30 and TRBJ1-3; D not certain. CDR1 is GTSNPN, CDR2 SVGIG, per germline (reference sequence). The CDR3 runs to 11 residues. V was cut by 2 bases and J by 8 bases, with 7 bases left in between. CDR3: CAWSYGDTIYF. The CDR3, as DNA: TGTGCCTGGAGTTATGGGGACACCATATATTTT.

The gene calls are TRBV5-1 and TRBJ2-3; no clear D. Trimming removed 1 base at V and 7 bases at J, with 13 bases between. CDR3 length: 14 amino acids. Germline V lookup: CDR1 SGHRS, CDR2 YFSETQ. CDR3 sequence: CASSLLGSDHTQYF. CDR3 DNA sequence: TGCGCCAGCAGCTTGTTAGGGTCAGATCATACGCAGTATTTT.

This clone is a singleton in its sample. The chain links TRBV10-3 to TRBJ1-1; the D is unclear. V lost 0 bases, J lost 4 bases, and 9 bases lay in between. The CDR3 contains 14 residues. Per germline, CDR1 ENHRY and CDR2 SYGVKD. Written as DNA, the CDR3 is TGTGCCATCAGTGAGTCTTCCGGCTTCACTGAAGCTTTCTTT. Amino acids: CAISESSGFTEAFF.

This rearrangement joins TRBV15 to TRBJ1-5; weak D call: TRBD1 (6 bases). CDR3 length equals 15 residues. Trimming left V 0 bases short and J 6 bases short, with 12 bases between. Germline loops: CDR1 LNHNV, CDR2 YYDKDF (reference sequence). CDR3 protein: CATSRDPGRGQPQHF. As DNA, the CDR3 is TGTGCCACCAGCAGAGACCCCGGCAGGGGTCAGCCCCAGCATTTT.

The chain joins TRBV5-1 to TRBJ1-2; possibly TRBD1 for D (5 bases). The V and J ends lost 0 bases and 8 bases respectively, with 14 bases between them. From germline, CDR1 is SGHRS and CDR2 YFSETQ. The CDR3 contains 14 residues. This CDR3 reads CASSLAGGETGYTF. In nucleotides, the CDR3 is TGCGCCAGCAGCTTGGCCGGGGGAGAAACGGGCTACACCTTC.

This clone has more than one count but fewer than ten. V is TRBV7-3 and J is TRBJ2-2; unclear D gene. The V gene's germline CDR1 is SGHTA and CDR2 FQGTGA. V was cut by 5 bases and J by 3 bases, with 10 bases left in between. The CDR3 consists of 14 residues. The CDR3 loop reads CASSLTEHTGELFF. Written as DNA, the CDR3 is TGTGCCAGCAGCCTCACGGAACACACCGGGGAGCTGTTTTTT.

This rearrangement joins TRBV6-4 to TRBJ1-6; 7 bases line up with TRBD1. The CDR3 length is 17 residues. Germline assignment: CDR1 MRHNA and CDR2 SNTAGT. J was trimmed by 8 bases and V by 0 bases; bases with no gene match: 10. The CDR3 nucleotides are TGTGCCAGCAGTGACTCGGGGGACGGTAGGGGGCATTCACCCCTCCACTTT. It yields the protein CASSDSGDGRGHSPLHF.

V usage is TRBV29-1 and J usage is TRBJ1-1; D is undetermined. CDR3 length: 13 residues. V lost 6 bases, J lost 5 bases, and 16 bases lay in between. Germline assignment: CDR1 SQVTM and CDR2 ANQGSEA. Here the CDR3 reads CSVGEGLYTEAFF. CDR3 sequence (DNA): TGCAGCGTGGGTGAGGGCCTTTATACTGAAGCTTTCTTT.

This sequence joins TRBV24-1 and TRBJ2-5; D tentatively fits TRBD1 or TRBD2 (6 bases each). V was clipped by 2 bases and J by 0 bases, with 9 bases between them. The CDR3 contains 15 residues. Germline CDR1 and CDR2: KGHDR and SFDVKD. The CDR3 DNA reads TGTGCCACCAGTGATTCGGGGGCGTACCAAGAGACCCAGTACTTC. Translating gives CATSDSGAYQETQYF.

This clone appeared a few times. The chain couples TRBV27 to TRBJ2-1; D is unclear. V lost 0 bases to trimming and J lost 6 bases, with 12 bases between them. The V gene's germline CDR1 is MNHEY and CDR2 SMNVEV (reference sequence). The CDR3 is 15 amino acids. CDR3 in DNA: TGTGCCAGCAGTTTATCTAATGGTCGTGGCAATGAGCAGTTCTTC. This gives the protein CASSLSNGRGNEQFF.

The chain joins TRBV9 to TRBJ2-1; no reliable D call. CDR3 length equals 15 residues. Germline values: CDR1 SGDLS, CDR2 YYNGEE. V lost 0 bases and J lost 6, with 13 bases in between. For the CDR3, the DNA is TGTGCCAGCAGCGTAGATGCGAATTTCCGCAATGAGCAGTTCTTC. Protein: CASSVDANFRNEQFF.

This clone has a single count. This CDR3 is CASSMATGNYGYTF. CDR3 nucleotide sequence: TGTGCCAGTAGTATGGCGACAGGGAACTATGGCTACACCTTC. J is TRBJ1-2 and V is TRBV19; 7 nucleotides agree with TRBD1. Germline CDR1 LNHDA, CDR2 SQIVND (reference sequence). The CDR3 is 14 amino acids. J lost 2 bases, V lost 3 bases, and 3 bases had no gene match.

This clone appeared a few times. In DNA form, the CDR3 reads TGTGCCAGCAGTGACAGGGCCGACACCGGGGAGCTGTTTTTT. Translation gives CASSDRADTGELFF. V usage is TRBV6-4 and J usage is TRBJ2-2; D is unclear. The CDR3 length is 14 residues. Germline assignment: CDR1 MRHNA and CDR2 SNTAGT. V was clipped by 2 bases and J by 3 bases, with 7 bases between them.

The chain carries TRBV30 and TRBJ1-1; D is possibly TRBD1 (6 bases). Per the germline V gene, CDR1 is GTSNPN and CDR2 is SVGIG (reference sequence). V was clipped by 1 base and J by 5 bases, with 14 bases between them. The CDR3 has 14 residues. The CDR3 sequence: CAWSAIQGYTEAFF. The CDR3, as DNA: TGTGCCTGGAGTGCCATACAGGGTTATACTGAAGCTTTCTTT.

CDR3 amino acids: CASSLIQGNTEAFF. In nucleotides, the CDR3 is TGTGCCAGCAGCTTAATCCAGGGGAACACTGAAGCTTTCTTT. This rearrangement joins TRBV7-9 to TRBJ1-1; a weak D match, TRBD1 (5 bases). Trimming cost V 2 bases and J 1 base, with 8 bases left between them. Germline V gene data show CDR1 as SEHNR and CDR2 as FQNEAQ (reference sequence). This CDR3 has 14 residues.

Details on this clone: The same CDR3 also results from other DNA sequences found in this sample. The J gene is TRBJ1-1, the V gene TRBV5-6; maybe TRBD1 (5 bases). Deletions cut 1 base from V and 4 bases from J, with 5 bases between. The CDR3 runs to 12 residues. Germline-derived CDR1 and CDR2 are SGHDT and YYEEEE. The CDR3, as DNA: TGTGCCAGCAGCTTGAGGGGCACTGAAGCTTTCTTT. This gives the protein CASSLRGTEAFF. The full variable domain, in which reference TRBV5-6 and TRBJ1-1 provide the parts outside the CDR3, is DAGVTQSPTHLIKTRGQQVTLRCSPKSGHDTVSWYQQALGQGPQFIFQYYEEEERQRGNFPDRFSGHQFPNYSSELNVNALLLGDSALYLCASSLRGTEAFFGQGTRLTVV.

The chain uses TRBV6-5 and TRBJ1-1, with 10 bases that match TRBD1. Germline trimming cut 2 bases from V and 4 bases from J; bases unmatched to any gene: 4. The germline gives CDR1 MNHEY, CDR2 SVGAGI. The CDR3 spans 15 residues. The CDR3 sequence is CASSYRTGGGTEAFF. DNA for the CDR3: TGTGCCAGCAGTTACCGGACAGGGGGAGGCACTGAAGCTTTCTTT.

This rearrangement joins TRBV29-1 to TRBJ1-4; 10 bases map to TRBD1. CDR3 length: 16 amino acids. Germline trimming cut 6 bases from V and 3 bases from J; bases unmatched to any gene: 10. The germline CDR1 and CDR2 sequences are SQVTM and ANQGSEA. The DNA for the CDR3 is TGCAGCGTGGGCGGACAGGGGGTATCCCCTAATGAAAAACTGTTTTTT. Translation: CSVGGQGVSPNEKLFF.

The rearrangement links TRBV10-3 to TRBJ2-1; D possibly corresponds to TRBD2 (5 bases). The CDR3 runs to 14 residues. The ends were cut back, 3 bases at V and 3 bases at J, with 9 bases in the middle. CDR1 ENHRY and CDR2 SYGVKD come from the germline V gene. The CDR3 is CAISDAGNYNEQFF. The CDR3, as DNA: TGTGCCATCAGTGACGCCGGGAACTACAATGAGCAGTTCTTC.

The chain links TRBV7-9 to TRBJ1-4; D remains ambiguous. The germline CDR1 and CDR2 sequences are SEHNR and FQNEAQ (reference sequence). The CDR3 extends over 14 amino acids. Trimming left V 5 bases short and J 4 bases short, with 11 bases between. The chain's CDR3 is CASSDRALNEKLFF. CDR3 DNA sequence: TGTGCCAGCAGCGACCGGGCCCTTAATGAAAAACTGTTTTTT. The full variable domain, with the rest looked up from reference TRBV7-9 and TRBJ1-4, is DTGVSQNPRHKITKRGQNVTFRCDPISEHNRLYWYRQTLGQGPEFLTYFQNEAQLEKSRLLSDRFSAERPKGSFSTLEIQRTEQGDSAMYLCASSDRALNEKLFFGSGTQLSVL.

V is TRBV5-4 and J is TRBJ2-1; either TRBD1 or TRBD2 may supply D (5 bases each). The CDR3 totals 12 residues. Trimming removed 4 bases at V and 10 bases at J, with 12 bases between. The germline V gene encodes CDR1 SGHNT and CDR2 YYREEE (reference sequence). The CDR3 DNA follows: TGTGCCAGCAGCCCCCGGGGCAGGGAGCAGTTCTTC. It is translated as CASSPRGREQFF. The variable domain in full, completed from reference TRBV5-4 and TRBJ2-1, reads ETGVTQSPTHLIKTRGQQVTLRCSSQSGHNTVSWYQQALGQGPQFIFQYYREEENGRGNFPPRFSGLQFPNYSSELNVNALELDDSALYLCASSPRGREQFFGPGTRLTVL.

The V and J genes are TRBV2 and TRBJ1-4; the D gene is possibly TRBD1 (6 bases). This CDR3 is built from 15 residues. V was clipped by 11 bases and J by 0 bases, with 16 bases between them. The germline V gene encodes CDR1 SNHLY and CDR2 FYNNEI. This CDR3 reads CAGQKMTPTNEKLFF. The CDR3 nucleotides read TGTGCCGGACAGAAAATGACACCAACTAATGAAAAACTGTTTTTT.

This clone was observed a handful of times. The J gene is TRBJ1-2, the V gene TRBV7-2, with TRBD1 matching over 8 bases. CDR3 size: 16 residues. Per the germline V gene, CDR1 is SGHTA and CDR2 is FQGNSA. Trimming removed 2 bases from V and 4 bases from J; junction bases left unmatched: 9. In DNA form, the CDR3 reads TGTGCCAGCAGCTTATTGGTTCAGGGGGCCGTCTATGGCTACACCTTC. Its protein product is CASSLLVQGAVYGYTF.

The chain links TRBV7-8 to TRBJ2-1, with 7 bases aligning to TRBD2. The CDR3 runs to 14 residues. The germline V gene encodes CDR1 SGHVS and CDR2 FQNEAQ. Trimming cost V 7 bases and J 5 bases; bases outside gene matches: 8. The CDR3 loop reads CASKAGVGDNEQFF. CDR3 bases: TGTGCCAGCAAGGCGGGAGTAGGGGACAATGAGCAGTTCTTC.

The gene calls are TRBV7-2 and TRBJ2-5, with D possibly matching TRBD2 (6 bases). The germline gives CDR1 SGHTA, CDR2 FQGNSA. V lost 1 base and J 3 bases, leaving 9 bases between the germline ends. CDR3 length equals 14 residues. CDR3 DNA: TGTGCCAGCAGCTTAGTTAGCGGAGAAGAGACCCAGTACTTC. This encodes CASSLVSGEETQYF. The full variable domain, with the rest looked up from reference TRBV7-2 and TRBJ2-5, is GAGVSQSPSNKVTEKGKDVELRCDPISGHTALYWYRQSLGQGLEFLIYFQGNSAPDKSGLPSDRFSAERTGGSVSTLTIQRTQQEDSAVYLCASSLVSGEETQYFGPGTRLLVL.